This T cell receptor (beta chain) was documented in a study of T cell changes during pregnancy in multiple sclerosis. Germline V gene sequence: CDR1 MDHEN, CDR2 SYDVKM. This CDR3 region has 14 residues. With 2 bases removed from V and 6 bases from J, the gap between germline ends came to 10 bases. Assay: immunoSEQ multiplex PCR; the TCRdb copy retains only in-frame clones and omits some. The sample consists of about 22,000 clones, over 75% of them appearing once. The chain combines TRBV28 with TRBJ1-4, with unresolved D. The sequenced sample was CD8+ T cells from peripheral blood mononuclear cells, obtained before pregnancy. The TCR originated in a female donor with multiple sclerosis, enrolled in a pregnancy study. The DNA of the CDR3 is TGTGCCAGCAGTTTAGACGGCGCGGATGAAAAACTGTTTTTT. Its translation is CASSLDGADEKLFF.